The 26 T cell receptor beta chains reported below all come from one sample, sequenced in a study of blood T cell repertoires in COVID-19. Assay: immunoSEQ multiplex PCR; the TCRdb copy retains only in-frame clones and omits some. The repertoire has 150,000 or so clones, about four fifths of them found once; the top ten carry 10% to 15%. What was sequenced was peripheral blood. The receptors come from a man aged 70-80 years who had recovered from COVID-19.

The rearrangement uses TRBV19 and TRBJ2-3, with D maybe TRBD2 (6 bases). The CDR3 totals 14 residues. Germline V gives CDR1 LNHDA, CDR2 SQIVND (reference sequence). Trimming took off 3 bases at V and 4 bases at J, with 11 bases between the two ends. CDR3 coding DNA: TGTGCCAGTAGTATTGGGGGGAGTTCAGATACGCAGTATTTT. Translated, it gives CASSIGGSSDTQYF.

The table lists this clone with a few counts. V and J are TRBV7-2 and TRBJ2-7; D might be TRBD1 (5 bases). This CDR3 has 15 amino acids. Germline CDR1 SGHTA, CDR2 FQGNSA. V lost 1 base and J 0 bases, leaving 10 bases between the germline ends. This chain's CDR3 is CASSLEKGHSYEQYF. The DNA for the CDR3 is TGTGCCAGCAGCTTAGAAAAGGGGCACTCCTACGAGCAGTACTTC.

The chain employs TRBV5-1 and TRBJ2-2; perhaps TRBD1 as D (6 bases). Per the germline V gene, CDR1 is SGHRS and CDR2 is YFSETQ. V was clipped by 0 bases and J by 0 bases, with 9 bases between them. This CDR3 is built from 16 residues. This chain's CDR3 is CASSLETGTNTGELFF. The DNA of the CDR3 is TGCGCCAGCAGCTTGGAAACAGGGACGAACACCGGGGAGCTGTTTTTT.

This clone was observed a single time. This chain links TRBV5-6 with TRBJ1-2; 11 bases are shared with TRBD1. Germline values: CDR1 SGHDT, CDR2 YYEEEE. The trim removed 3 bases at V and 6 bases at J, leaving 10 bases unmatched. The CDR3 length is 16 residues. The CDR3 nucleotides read TGTGCCAGCAGCTACTCCGGACAGGGGGCGCCGGATGGCTACACCTTC. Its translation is CASSYSGQGAPDGYTF.

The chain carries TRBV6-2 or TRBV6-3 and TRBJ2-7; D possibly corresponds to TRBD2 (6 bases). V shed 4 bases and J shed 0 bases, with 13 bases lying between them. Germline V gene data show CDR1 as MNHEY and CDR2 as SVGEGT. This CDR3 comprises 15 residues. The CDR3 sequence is CASSFRERSSYEQYF. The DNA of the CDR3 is TGTGCCAGCAGTTTTCGGGAGCGCAGCTCCTACGAGCAGTACTTC.

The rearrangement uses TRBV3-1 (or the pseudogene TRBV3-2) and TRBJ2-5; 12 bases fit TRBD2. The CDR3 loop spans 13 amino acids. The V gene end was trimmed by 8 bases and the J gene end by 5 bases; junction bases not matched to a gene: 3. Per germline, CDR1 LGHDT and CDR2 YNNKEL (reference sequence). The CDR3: CASLAGGRETQYF. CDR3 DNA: TGTGCCAGCCTAGCGGGAGGGAGGGAGACCCAGTACTTC.

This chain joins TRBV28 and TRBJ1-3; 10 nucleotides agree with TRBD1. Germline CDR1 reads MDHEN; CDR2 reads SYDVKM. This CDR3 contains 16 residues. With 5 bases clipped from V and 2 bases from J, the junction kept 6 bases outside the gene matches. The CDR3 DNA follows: TGTGCCAGCAGTCCGGGACAGGGGACGCCTGGAAACACCATATATTTT. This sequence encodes CASSPGQGTPGNTIYF.

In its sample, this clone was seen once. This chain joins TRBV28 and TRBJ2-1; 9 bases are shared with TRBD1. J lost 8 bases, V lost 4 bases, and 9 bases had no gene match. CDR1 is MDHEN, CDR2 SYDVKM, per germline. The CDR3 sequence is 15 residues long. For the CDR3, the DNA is TGTGCCAGCAGTTCCCCCGGGACAGGGAACCATGAGCAGTTCTTC. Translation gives CASSSPGTGNHEQFF.

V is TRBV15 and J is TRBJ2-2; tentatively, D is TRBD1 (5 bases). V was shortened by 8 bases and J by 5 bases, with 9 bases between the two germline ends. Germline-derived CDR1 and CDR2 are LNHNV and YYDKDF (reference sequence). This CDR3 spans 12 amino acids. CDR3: CATGQYTGELFF. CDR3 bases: TGTGCCACCGGACAATATACCGGGGAGCTGTTTTTT.

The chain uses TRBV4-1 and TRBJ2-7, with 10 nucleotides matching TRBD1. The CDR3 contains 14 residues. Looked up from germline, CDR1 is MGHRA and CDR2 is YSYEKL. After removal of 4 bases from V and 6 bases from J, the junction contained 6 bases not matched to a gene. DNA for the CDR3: TGCGCCAGCAGCCCCGACAGGGGGCTCTCCGAGCAGTACTTC. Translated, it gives CASSPDRGLSEQYF.

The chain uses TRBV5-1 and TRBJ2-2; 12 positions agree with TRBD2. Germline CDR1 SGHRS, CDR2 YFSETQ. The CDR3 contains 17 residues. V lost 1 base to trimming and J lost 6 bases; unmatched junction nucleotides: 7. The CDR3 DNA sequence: TGCGCCAGCAGCTTGTGGAGACTAGCGGGAGAGGCCGGGGAGCTGTTTTTT. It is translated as CASSLWRLAGEAGELFF.

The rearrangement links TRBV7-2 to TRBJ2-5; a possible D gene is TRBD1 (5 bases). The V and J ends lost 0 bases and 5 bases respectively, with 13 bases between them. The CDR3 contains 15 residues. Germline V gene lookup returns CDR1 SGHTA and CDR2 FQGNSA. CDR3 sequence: CASSLAGAGRETQYF. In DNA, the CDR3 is TGTGCCAGCAGCTTAGCTGGGGCTGGGCGGGAGACCCAGTACTTC.

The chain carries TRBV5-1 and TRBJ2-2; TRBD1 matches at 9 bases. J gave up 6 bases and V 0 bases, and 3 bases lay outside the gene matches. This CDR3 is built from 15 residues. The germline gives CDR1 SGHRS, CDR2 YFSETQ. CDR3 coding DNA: TGCGCCAGCAGCTTGGGGGGACAGGGAGCCGGGGAGCTGTTTTTT. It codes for CASSLGGQGAGELFF.

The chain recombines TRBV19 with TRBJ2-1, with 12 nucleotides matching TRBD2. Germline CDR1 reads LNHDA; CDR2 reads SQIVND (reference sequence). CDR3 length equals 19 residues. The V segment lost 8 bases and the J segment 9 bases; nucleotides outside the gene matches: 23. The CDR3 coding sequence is TGTGCCAGTTCTAGCTATCCCCCGGGGCTAGCGGGAGGGCCGGGTGAGCAGTTCTTC. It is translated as CASSSYPPGLAGGPGEQFF.

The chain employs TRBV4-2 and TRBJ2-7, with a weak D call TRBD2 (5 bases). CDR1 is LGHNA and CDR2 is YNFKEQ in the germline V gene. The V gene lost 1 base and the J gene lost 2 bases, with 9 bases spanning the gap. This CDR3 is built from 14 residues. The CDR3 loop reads CASSQGSGTYEQYF. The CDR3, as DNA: TGTGCCAGCAGCCAAGGAAGCGGAACCTACGAGCAGTACTTC.

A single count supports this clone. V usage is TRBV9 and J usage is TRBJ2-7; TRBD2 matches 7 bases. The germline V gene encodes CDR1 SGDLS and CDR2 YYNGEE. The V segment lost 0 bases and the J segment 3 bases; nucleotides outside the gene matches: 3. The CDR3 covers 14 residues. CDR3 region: CASSVGWEGYEQYF. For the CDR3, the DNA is TGTGCCAGCAGCGTAGGGTGGGAGGGCTACGAGCAGTACTTC.

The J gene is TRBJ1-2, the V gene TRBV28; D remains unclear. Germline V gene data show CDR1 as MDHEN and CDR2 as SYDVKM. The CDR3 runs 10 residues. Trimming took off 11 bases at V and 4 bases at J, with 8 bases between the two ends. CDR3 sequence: CAAHRYGYTF. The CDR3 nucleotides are TGTGCCGCACACCGCTATGGCTACACCTTC.

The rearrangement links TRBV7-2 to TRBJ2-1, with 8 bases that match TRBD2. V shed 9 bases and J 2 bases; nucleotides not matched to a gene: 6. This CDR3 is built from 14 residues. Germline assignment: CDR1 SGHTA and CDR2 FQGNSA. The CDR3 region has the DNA TGTGCCAGTACCGGGGGACTAGCCTACAATGAGCAGTTCTTC. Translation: CASTGGLAYNEQFF.

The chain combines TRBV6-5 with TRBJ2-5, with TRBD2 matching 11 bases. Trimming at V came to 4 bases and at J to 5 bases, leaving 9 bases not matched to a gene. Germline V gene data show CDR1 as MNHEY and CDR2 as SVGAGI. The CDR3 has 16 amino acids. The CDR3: CASSSLAGGLYETQYF. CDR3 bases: TGTGCCAGCAGTTCCCTAGCGGGAGGCCTTTACGAGACCCAGTACTTC.

In DNA form, the CDR3 reads TGCGCCACCACCCTCCGGGGGAACACTGAAGCTTTCTTT. Translation gives CATTLRGNTEAFF. The chain combines TRBV10-2 with TRBJ1-1; D gene ambiguous. V lost 10 bases, J lost 1 base, and 13 bases lay in between. The CDR3 consists of 13 residues. Germline V gives CDR1 WSHSY, CDR2 SAAADI.

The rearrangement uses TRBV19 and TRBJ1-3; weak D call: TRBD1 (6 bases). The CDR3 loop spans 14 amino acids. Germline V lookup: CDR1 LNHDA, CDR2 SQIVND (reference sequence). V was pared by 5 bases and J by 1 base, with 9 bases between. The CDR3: CASSYDRSGNTIYF. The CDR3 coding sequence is TGTGCCAGTAGTTACGACAGGTCTGGAAACACCATATATTTT.

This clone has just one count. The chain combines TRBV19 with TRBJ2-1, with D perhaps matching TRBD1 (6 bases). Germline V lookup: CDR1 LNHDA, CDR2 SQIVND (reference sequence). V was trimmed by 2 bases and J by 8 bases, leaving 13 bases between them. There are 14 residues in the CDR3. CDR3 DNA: TGTGCCAGTAGTATAATACAGGGCAGAGATGAGCAGTTCTTC. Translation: CASSIIQGRDEQFF. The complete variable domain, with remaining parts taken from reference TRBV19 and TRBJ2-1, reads DGGITQSPKYLFRKEGQNVTLSCEQNLNHDAMYWYRQDPGQGLRLIYYSQIVNDFQKGDIAEGYSVSREKKESFPLTVTSAQKNPTAFYLCASSIIQGRDEQFFGPGTRLTVL.

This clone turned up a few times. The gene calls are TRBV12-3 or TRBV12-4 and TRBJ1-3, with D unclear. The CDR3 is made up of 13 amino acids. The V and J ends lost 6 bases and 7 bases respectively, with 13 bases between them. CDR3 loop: CASSKNSGNTIYF. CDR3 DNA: TGTGCCAGCAGCAAAAACAGTGGCAACACCATATATTTT.

The CDR3, as DNA: TGTGCCAGCTCAGCAAGACAGGGGGCGAACACTGAAGCTTTCTTT. It translates to CASSARQGANTEAFF. The chain employs TRBV18 and TRBJ1-1; TRBD1 agrees at 10 bases. Germline trimming cut 5 bases from V and 1 base from J; bases unmatched to any gene: 4. This CDR3 spans 15 amino acids. CDR1 is KGHSH, CDR2 LQKENI, per germline. The full variable domain, completed using reference TRBV18 and TRBJ1-1, is NAGVMQNPRHLVRRRGQEARLRCSPMKGHSHVYWYRQLPEEGLKFMVYLQKENIIDESGMPKERFSAEFPKEGPSILRIQQVVRGDSAAYFCASSARQGANTEAFFGQGTRLTVV.

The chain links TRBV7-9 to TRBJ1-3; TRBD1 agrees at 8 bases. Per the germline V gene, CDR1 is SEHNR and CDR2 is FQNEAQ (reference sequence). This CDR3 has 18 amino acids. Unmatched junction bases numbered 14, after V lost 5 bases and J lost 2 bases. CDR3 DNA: TGTGCCAGCAGCACAAGCAGGACAGGGCTTATCCCTGGAAACACCATATATTTT. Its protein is CASSTSRTGLIPGNTIYF.

Here the CDR3 DNA reads TGTGCCAGCAGCCGGACTTACAATAGCAATCAGCCCCAGCATTTT. Its translation is CASSRTYNSNQPQHF. The chain employs TRBV7-2 and TRBJ1-5, with D hard to call. The V end lost 5 bases, the J end lost 0 bases, and 11 bases lay between the germline ends. The CDR3 contains 15 residues. Germline lookup yields CDR1 SGHTA and CDR2 FQGNSA.